This T cell receptor (beta chain) originates from a study of a mutant IDH1 vaccine in newly diagnosed glioma listed by TCRdb under 2021. For the study in its entirety: Vaccination was initiated 4-6 weeks after radiotherapy alone, or concurrently with temozolomide cycles in the chemotherapy-containing groups. For exploratory analyses, longitudinal TCRB deep sequencing was carried out in around 24 treated patients wherever samples were available. Peripheral blood samples were drawn at six visits, namely V03 (baseline), V05, V07, V10, V12 and V13. Of the approximately 35 treated patients, approximately 62% were male and about 40% were female, and the mean age was approximately 40 years. Before enrollment, patients had received standard therapy of radiotherapy alone, temozolomide alone, or radiochemotherapy with temozolomide; most received the combination. The week-35 safety follow-up was designated visit V12, and the week-47 end of study was designated visit V13. Overall results and qualifications from the work: It was noted by the authors that analyses of patient blood samples could not be reproduced owing to sample limitations. Immune responses induced by the vaccine were seen in roughly 92% of patients across multiple MHC alleles. No apparent relationship was observed between pseudoprogression and alterations in the top peripheral T cell clonotypes detected by TCRB sequencing. Selection of PBMC samples for TCRB deep sequencing was based on availability.

The time point label on this specimen signifies: week 47, end of study. A 20-mer mutant IDH1 peptide at 300 micrograms in Montanide made up each vaccine dose, which was injected subcutaneously together with topical imiquimod. Patients were given eight vaccinations, in weeks 1, 3, 5, 7, 11, 15, 19 and 23, which matched visits V03 through V10. All donors had newly diagnosed IDH1-mutant astrocytomas of WHO grade 3 or 4 that showed loss of nuclear ATRX. The samples were drawn from NOA16, a multicentre, single-arm, open-label phase I trial in Germany that tested a mutant IDH1 peptide vaccine in humans for the first time. Genomic DNA for TCRB sequencing was extracted from EDTA blood using the DNeasy Blood and Tissue Kit. The CDR1 and CDR2 encoded by the germline V gene (reference sequence) are SEHNR and FQNEAQ. V was cut back by 4 bases and J by 8 bases, leaving a gap of 8 bases between them. The CDR3 has 11 amino acids, counting the end cysteine and phenylalanine. Just the 33-base CDR3 DNA is kept, in frame starting at base 1.

On this clone: No cognate antigen has been identified for it. It has no much larger one-base neighbor in the sample; base qualities were not kept.

Preparation of the library involved the immunoSEQ multiplex PCR assay. Rearranged TCR beta chain sequences were amplified with the hsTCRB Kit following the manufacturer's protocol. An Illumina MiSeq was used to sequence the TCRB libraries. As for the original processing: The kit vendor's proprietary platform handled demultiplexing, trimming and gene mapping. This is the immuneACCESS table as TCRdb keeps it, with only in-frame sequences that have V and J called. A part of the clones is gone; compared with another copy, unresolved V genes explain less than half, and the rest is unexplained. That table furnishes V, J and clone size, whereas the DNA furnished D and trimming. A total of about 54,000 clones appear in this sample, around four fifths of them only once. The ten largest clones represent 3.2% of the sample.

The chain uses TRBV7-9 and TRBJ1-2; the D gene lacks a confident call. The sequence derives from a woman in her 50s with glioma. The sequencing here drew on PBMCs, taken from a glioma patient whose treatment included an IDH1 peptide vaccine. The nucleotide sequence reads TGTGCCAGCAGCTCGCTCAACGGCTACACCTTC. It specifies CASSSLNGYTF.